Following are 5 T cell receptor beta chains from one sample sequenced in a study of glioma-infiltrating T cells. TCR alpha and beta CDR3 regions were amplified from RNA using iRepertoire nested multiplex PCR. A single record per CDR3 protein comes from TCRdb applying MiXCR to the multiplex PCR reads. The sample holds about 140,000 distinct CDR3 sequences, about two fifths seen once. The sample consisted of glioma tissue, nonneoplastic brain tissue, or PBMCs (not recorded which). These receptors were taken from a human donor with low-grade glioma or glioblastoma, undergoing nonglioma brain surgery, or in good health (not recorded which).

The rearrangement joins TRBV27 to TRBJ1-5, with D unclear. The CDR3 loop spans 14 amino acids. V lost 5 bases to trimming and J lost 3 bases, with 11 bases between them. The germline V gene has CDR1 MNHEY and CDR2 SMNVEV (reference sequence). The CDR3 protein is CASSPTRDNQPQHF. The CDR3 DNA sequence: TGTGCCAGCAGTCCCACGCGGGACAATCAGCCCCAGCATTTT.

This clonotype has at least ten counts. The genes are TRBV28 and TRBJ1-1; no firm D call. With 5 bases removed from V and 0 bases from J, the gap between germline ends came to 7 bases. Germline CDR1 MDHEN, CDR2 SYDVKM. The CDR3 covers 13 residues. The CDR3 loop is CASSKKMNTEAFF. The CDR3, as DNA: TGTGCCAGCAGTAAGAAGATGAACACTGAAGCTTTCTTT.

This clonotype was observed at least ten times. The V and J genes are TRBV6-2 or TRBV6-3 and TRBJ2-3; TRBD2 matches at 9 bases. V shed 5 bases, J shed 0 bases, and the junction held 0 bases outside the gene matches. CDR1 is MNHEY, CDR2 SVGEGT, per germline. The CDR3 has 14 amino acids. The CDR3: CASSTSGSTDTQYF. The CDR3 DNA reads TGTGCCAGCAGTACTAGCGGGAGCACAGATACGCAGTATTTT.

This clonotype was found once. As DNA, the CDR3 is TGCGCCAGCAGCCAAGATGGACACCTCAATCAGCCCCAGCATTTT. Its translation is CASSQDGHLNQPQHF. The chain carries TRBV4-1 and TRBJ1-5, with D perhaps matching TRBD1 (5 bases). The length of the CDR3 is 15 residues. The germline V gene encodes CDR1 MGHRA and CDR2 YSYEKL. Trimming stripped 0 bases from V and 3 bases from J, with 9 bases between.

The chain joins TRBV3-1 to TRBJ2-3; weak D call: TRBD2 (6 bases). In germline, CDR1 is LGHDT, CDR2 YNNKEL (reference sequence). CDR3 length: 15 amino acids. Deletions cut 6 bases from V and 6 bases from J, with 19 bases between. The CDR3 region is CASSRGLSLGDTQYF. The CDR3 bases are TGTGCCAGCAGTAGGGGACTTTCCCTCGGGGATACGCAGTATTTT.